Following are 17 T cell receptor beta chains from one sample sequenced in a study of response to subunit inactivated influenza vaccine (dated by TCRdb to about 2018). Library preparation used RT-PCR. Sequenced using an Illumina HiSeq 2500. The raw public reads went through TCRdb reprocessing: fastp at Q25, MiXCR clone calling, in-frame beta chains kept. Here each entry gathers all rows of one CDR3 protein and keeps the most common genes and DNA. For this sample the table gives hundreds of thousands of distinct CDR3 sequences, of which about a sixth were detected only once. Of the sample, about 9.9% is held by the ten largest clones. Specimen: PBMCs from blood, collected about 12 days after vaccination. The receptor set was obtained from a middle-aged man who received an inactivated influenza vaccine. Donor details come from another sample of the same person, matched by shared clones.

The chain couples TRBV7-8 to TRBJ2-7, with D perhaps TRBD1 (6 bases). The ends were cut back, 3 bases at V and 4 bases at J, with 25 bases in the middle. The CDR3 has 18 residues. Germline lookup yields CDR1 SGHVS and CDR2 FQNEAQ. The CDR3 bases are TGTGCCAGCAGCTTCCAGGTCAGGGCAAGGACAGAACCGTACGAGCAGTACTTC. It specifies CASSFQVRARTEPYEQYF.

The chain is built from TRBV9 and TRBJ2-2; D remains unclear. This CDR3 is built from 15 residues. Trimming took off 0 bases at V and 2 bases at J, with 8 bases between the two ends. Germline CDR1 and CDR2: SGDLS and YYNGEE. CDR3 loop: CASSVGNFNTGELFF. The CDR3 nucleotides read TGTGCCAGCAGCGTAGGGAACTTTAACACCGGGGAGCTGTTTTTT.

This clonotype came up a few times. V is TRBV30 and J is TRBJ1-5; D possibly corresponds to TRBD1 (6 bases). CDR3 size: 15 residues. Germline assignment: CDR1 GTSNPN and CDR2 SVGIG (reference sequence). V shed 0 bases and J shed 7 bases, with 16 bases lying between them. This CDR3 reads CAWSVRGDTRQPQHF. In DNA, the CDR3 is TGTGCCTGGAGTGTACGGGGGGACACGCGGCAGCCCCAGCATTTT.

The chain couples TRBV10-3 to TRBJ2-3, with unresolved D. Germline assignment: CDR1 ENHRY and CDR2 SYGVKD. This CDR3 comprises 15 residues. Trimming stripped 3 bases from V and 0 bases from J, with 10 bases between. CDR3 sequence: CAISEVVRSTDTQYF. The CDR3 DNA reads as TGTGCCATCAGTGAAGTTGTCAGGAGCACAGATACGCAGTATTTT.

This clonotype was seen only a few times. V and J are TRBV5-1 and TRBJ1-1; D gene uncertain. Per the germline V gene, CDR1 is SGHRS and CDR2 is YFSETQ. Trimming cost V 0 bases and J 1 base, with 10 bases left between them. CDR3 size: 15 residues. The CDR3 loop reads CASSLDGRPNTEAFF. The CDR3 region has the DNA TGCGCCAGCAGCTTGGATGGACGGCCGAACACTGAAGCTTTCTTT.

The V call is TRBV5-1, the J call TRBJ2-1; D is perhaps TRBD1 or TRBD2 (8 bases each). Per germline, CDR1 SGHRS and CDR2 YFSETQ. The CDR3 contains 17 residues. V lost 8 bases and J lost 4, with 25 bases in between. This CDR3 is CASGQGRAGVGYNEQFF. The CDR3 nucleotides are TGCGCCAGTGGACAGGGAAGAGCGGGAGTGGGTTACAATGAGCAGTTCTTC. The variable domain in full, with the rest retrieved from reference TRBV5-1 and TRBJ2-1, is KAGVTQTPRYLIKTRGQQVTLSCSPISGHRSVSWYQQTPGQGLQFLFEYFSETQRNKGNFPGRFSGRQFSNSRSEMNVSTLELGDSALYLCASGQGRAGVGYNEQFFGPGTRLTVL.

The chain joins TRBV5-1 to TRBJ1-1, with D possibly TRBD1 on 5 matching bases. The V and J ends lost 6 bases and 1 base respectively, with 7 bases between them. Germline CDR1 and CDR2: SGHRS and YFSETQ. CDR3 length: 12 residues. In DNA, the CDR3 is TGCGCCAGCAAGGGGCCGAACACTGAAGCTTTCTTT. Its translation: CASKGPNTEAFF.

In its sample, this clonotype was seen a few times. The genes are TRBV7-2 and TRBJ1-6; 8 bases fit TRBD1. This CDR3 contains 15 residues. V was pared by 5 bases and J by 9 bases, with 9 bases of the junction left unmatched. Germline CDR1 reads SGHTA; CDR2 reads FQGNSA. The CDR3 DNA sequence: TGTGCCAGCAGCCCAGGAACCAGGGGGCGTTCACCCCTCCACTTT. It specifies CASSPGTRGRSPLHF.

The chain carries TRBV10-3 and TRBJ2-3; D is possibly TRBD1 (5 bases). Trimming removed 8 bases from V and 0 bases from J, with 12 bases in between. From germline, CDR1 is ENHRY and CDR2 SYGVKD. The CDR3 is made up of 14 amino acids. The CDR3 nucleotides are TGTGCCATCCATCAGGGATCTAGCACAGATACGCAGTATTTT. Translating gives CAIHQGSSTDTQYF.

The CDR3 sequence is CASSYTSGPFNEQFF. The DNA for the CDR3 is TGTGCCAGCAGTTACACCTCGGGACCCTTCAATGAGCAGTTCTTC. The chain carries TRBV28 and TRBJ2-1; TRBD1 or TRBD2 may be the D gene (5 bases each). The CDR3 contains 15 residues. Germline-derived CDR1 and CDR2 are MDHEN and SYDVKM. V lost 4 bases and J lost 6, with 16 bases in between. The full variable domain, with the rest looked up from reference TRBV28 and TRBJ2-1, is DVKVTQSSRYLVKRTGEKVFLECVQDMDHENMFWYRQDPGLGLRLIYFSYDVKMKEKGDIPEGYSVSREKKERFSLILESASTNQTSMYLCASSYTSGPFNEQFFGPGTRLTVL.

Only a few counts were recorded for this clonotype. This chain uses TRBV7-2 with TRBJ1-2, with 7 positions matching TRBD1. The CDR3 spans 14 residues. Looked up from germline, CDR1 is SGHTA and CDR2 is FQGNSA. V lost 5 bases and J lost 8; bases outside the gene matches: 11. For the CDR3, the DNA is TGTGCCAGCAGCCCCAATACAGGGGATCAAGGCTACACCTTC. It codes for CASSPNTGDQGYTF.

This clonotype was found a few times. The chain is built from TRBV12-3 or TRBV12-4 and TRBJ1-1; 9 bases line up with TRBD1. With 6 bases clipped from V and 6 bases from J, the junction kept 8 bases outside the gene matches. The CDR3 totals 14 residues. CDR3 loop: CASSSTGGWSEAFF. The CDR3 DNA is TGTGCCAGCAGCTCAACAGGGGGCTGGTCTGAAGCTTTCTTT.

This clonotype was counted only a few times. The chain links TRBV10-3 to TRBJ2-1, with TRBD2 as a possible D gene (7 bases). V was pared by 3 bases and J by 7 bases, with 13 bases between. CDR3 size: 14 residues. Germline CDR1 and CDR2: ENHRY and SYGVKD. CDR3 in DNA: TGTGCCATCAGTGACGCGGAGGGGGGGAATGAGCAGTTCTTC. It encodes CAISDAEGGNEQFF.

This clonotype was observed a handful of times. The V call is TRBV6-2 or TRBV6-3, the J call TRBJ2-1, with 9 bases lining up with TRBD2. This CDR3 comprises 15 residues. The ends lost 6 bases at V and 10 bases at J; junction bases unmatched: 13. Germline values: CDR1 MNHEY, CDR2 SVGEGT. The CDR3 loop reads CASRNRTSENAEQFF. CDR3 sequence (DNA): TGTGCCAGCAGAAACCGGACTAGCGAGAACGCCGAGCAGTTCTTC.

The genes are TRBV9 and TRBJ1-2, with D possibly matching TRBD1 (5 bases). The CDR3 runs 15 residues. The germline gives CDR1 SGDLS, CDR2 YYNGEE. The V end lost 3 bases, the J end lost 4 bases, and 16 bases lay between the germline ends. This chain's CDR3 is CASSGAGTVSYGYTF. CDR3 DNA sequence: TGTGCCAGCAGCGGCGCCGGGACCGTAAGCTATGGCTACACCTTC.

V is TRBV15 and J is TRBJ1-2; TRBD1 matches 7 bases. V lost 3 bases and J lost 5; bases outside the gene matches: 6. The germline gives CDR1 LNHNV, CDR2 YYDKDF (reference sequence). The CDR3 has 14 amino acids. The CDR3 DNA is TGTGCCACCAGCAGGGGGGGGACAGTATATGGCTACACCTTC. Its translation: CATSRGGTVYGYTF.

This clonotype came up a few times. V gene TRBV19 combines with J gene TRBJ1-6; D is unresolved. This CDR3 has 14 residues. Trimming shortened V by 0 bases and J by 9 bases, and 9 bases separated the two germline ends. Germline lookup yields CDR1 LNHDA and CDR2 SQIVND (reference sequence). The CDR3, as DNA: TGTGCCAGTAGTATAGACAGAAGGAGTTCACCCCTCCACTTT. Its translation: CASSIDRRSSPLHF.